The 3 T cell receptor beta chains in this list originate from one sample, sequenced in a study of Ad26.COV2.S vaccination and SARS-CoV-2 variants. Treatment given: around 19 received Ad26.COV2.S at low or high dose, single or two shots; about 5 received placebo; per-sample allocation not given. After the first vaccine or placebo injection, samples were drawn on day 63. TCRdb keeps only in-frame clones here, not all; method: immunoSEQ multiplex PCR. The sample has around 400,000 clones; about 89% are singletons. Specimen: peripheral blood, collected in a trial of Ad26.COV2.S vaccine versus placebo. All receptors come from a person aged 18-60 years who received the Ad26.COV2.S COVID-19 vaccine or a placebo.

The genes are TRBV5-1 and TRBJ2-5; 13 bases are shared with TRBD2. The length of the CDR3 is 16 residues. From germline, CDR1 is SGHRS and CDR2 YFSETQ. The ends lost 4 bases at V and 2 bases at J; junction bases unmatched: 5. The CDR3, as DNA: TGCGCCAGCAGCGCCTGGACTAGCGGGGGACAAGAGACCCAGTACTTC. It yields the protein CASSAWTSGGQETQYF.

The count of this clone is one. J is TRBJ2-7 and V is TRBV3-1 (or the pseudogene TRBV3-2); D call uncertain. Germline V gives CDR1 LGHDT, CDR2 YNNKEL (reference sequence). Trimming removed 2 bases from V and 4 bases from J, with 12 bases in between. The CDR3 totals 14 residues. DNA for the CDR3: TGTGCCAGCAGCCAATCAGGACGGAATTACGAGCAGTACTTC. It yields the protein CASSQSGRNYEQYF.

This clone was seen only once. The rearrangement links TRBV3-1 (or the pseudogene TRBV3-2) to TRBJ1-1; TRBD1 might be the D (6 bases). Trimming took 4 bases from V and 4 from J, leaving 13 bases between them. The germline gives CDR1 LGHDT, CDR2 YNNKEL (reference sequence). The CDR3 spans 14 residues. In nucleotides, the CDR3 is TGTGCCAGCAGCCCCCGAGGGGGGAGCACTGAAGCTTTCTTT. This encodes CASSPRGGSTEAFF.